This T cell receptor (beta chain) appears in the sequencing data of a study of blood T cell repertoires in COVID-19. From germline, CDR1 is ENHRY and CDR2 SYGVKD. This CDR3 has 14 residues. J lost 0 bases, V lost 10 bases, and 3 bases had no gene match. Participants were aged about 18 to 89 years from about two dozen US areas. Participants' reported clinical history set cohort assignment. In the authors' methods: Nucleated cell counts were estimated from reference gene primer amplification. Some clones are missing from TCRdb's copy, which holds only in-frame ones; the method was immunoSEQ multiplex PCR. V and J calls and clone size are those listed in that table; D and trimming were worked out from the DNA. The sample includes over 350,000 clones, roughly 90% of them seen just once.

The J gene is TRBJ1-3, the V gene TRBV10-3; TRBD1 aligns across 10 bases. This TCR was recovered from a woman in her twenties or thirties with acute COVID-19. Sequenced: PBMCs or T cells enriched from blood (not recorded which). As DNA, the CDR3 is TGTGCCACCGGGGACAGGGGCTCTGGAAACACCATATATTTT. Protein product: CATGDRGSGNTIYF.